The rows below give T cell receptor beta chains drawn from one sample of a study of T cells in Graves' hyperthyroidism and ophthalmopathy. TCRdb used MiXCR to reprocess the multiplex PCR reads, holding one entry per CDR3 protein. This table has about 400,000 distinct CDR3 sequences, more than 20% appearing once. The source material was blood. These receptors were collected from a man aged 50 or older with Graves' hyperthyroidism. Each CDR3 is given with its conserved first and last residue. Each record gives: V gene, J gene, CDR3 protein.

v_gene: TRBV19; j_gene: TRBJ1-2; CDR3aa: CASSIVGGHGYTF
v_gene: TRBV29-1; j_gene: TRBJ1-2; CDR3aa: CSAREEDYGYTF
v_gene: TRBV2; j_gene: TRBJ1-5; CDR3aa: CASSGGVGQPQHF
v_gene: TRBV5-6; j_gene: TRBJ1-1; CDR3aa: CASSAGQGTGEAFF
v_gene: TRBV29-1; j_gene: TRBJ2-7; CDR3aa: CSATMGLDSYEQYF
v_gene: TRBV6-5; j_gene: TRBJ2-7; CDR3aa: CASSYTAGGSYEQYF
v_gene: TRBV3-1; j_gene: TRBJ2-7; CDR3aa: CASSRTDSSYEQYF
v_gene: TRBV5-1; j_gene: TRBJ2-3; CDR3aa: CASSFTDSGDTQYF
v_gene: TRBV4-1; j_gene: TRBJ1-2; CDR3aa: CASSQRRDTVRYGYTF
v_gene: TRBV18; j_gene: TRBJ2-1; CDR3aa: CASSPVAGANNEQFF
v_gene: TRBV5-6; j_gene: TRBJ2-1; CDR3aa: CASSPISGSSYNEQFF
v_gene: TRBV10-3; j_gene: TRBJ2-7; CDR3aa: CAISESPGLAGSLDEQYF
v_gene: TRBV5-1; j_gene: TRBJ2-2; CDR3aa: CASSLRLEGIDTGELFF
v_gene: TRBV6-1; j_gene: TRBJ1-1; CDR3aa: CASSGNYKNTEAFF
v_gene: TRBV20-1; j_gene: TRBJ2-1; CDR3aa: CSARGYLAQFF
v_gene: TRBV7-2; j_gene: TRBJ1-6; CDR3aa: CASNHRANNSPLHF
v_gene: TRBV30; j_gene: TRBJ1-5; CDR3aa: CAWSVSGGGNQPQHF